This TCR beta chain was profiled in a study of cytomegalovirus exposure and HLA in healthy donors. Germline trimming cut 6 bases from V and 5 bases from J; bases unmatched to any gene: 9. Per the germline V gene, CDR1 is MNHEY and CDR2 is SVGAGI. This CDR3 region has 14 residues. The primer mix had 60 Vbeta and 13 Jbeta primers. Generated by immunoSEQ multiplex PCR, the TCRdb table keeps only in-frame clones and is missing some. The data include under 70,000 clones; the top ten clones carry roughly 2.4%. The chain joins TRBV6-5 to TRBJ1-1; 7 bases are shared with TRBD1. The sequence came from a female donor in good health and CMV-seropositive. The specimen was PBMCs. The chain's CDR3 is CASRIGGSGTEAFF. CDR3 sequence (DNA): TGTGCCAGCAGGATAGGGGGCTCGGGGACTGAAGCTTTCTTT.